The next 27 T cell receptor beta chains were all read from a single sample in a study of blood T cell repertoires in COVID-19 (dated by TCRdb to 2020 to 2022). Library preparation was by the immunoSEQ multiplex PCR assay. TCRdb obtained this table from immuneACCESS and retained in-frame rearrangements with V and J assigned. These tables miss some clones; where compared with another copy, unresolved V genes account for less than half of the shortfall, and the remainder is unexplained. The sample yields some 170,000 clones; 87% were counted once. Of the sample, over 0.95% is held by the ten largest clones. The material sequenced was PBMCs or T cells enriched from blood (not recorded which). These receptors were obtained from a human donor with acute COVID-19. The donor label of this sample is uncertain.

The V call is TRBV6-6, the J call TRBJ1-2; D possibly corresponds to TRBD1 (6 bases). V was shortened by 7 bases and J by 3 bases, with 18 bases between the two germline ends. The germline CDR1 and CDR2 sequences are MNHNY and SVGAGI (reference sequence). The CDR3 runs to 15 residues. CDR3 DNA sequence: TGTGCCAGCACCCGGGGGGCAGGGTACGACTATGGCTACACCTTC. Translation: CASTRGAGYDYGYTF.

The CDR3 DNA sequence: TGTGCCAGTAGGCCGGGACAGGGTTTCTACGAGCAGTACTTC. Translation: CASRPGQGFYEQYF. This chain connects TRBV19 to TRBJ2-7; TRBD1 matches 9 bases. This CDR3 is built from 14 residues. Looked up from germline, CDR1 is LNHDA and CDR2 is SQIVND (reference sequence). Trimming took 6 bases from V and 3 from J; bases not matched to a gene: 6.

This clone showed up just once. No DNA is shown, since the ends of the CDR3 on it are uncertain; the CDR3 is the one TCRdb lists. CDR3 region: CASGLVAQGIGEF. The chain carries TRBV12-5 and TRBJ2-7; the D call TRBD1 from the table was never checked on the DNA. CDR1 and CDR2 (germline): LGHNT, FRNRAP. With termini counted, the CDR3 has 13 amino acids.

The rearrangement joins TRBV6-2 or TRBV6-3 to TRBJ2-1; the match to TRBD1 covers 7 bases. Germline trimming cut 5 bases from V and 7 bases from J; bases unmatched to any gene: 17. This CDR3 contains 17 residues. Germline V lookup: CDR1 MNHEY, CDR2 SVGEGT. In DNA, the CDR3 is TGTGCCAGCAGTCCCCCATCGACAGGGATTAGTTTAAATGAGCAGTTCTTC. This sequence encodes CASSPPSTGISLNEQFF.

J is TRBJ2-7 and V is TRBV15, with D tentatively TRBD2 (6 bases). Trimming left V 8 bases short and J 0 bases short, with 11 bases between. The germline gives CDR1 LNHNV, CDR2 YYDKDF (reference sequence). The CDR3 loop spans 13 amino acids. The CDR3 loop reads CATARGNSYEQYF. DNA of the CDR3: TGTGCCACCGCCCGGGGGAACTCCTACGAGCAGTACTTC.

The chain combines TRBV15 with TRBJ2-7; 9 bases line up with TRBD1. This CDR3 has 15 residues. In germline, CDR1 is LNHNV, CDR2 YYDKDF (reference sequence). The J segment lost 2 bases and the V segment lost 3 bases, leaving 5 bases of the junction unmatched. The DNA of the CDR3 is TGTGCCACCAGCAGTTATTGGGACAGGGCCTACGAGCAGTACTTC. It codes for CATSSYWDRAYEQYF.

The chain joins TRBV5-1 to TRBJ2-5; D possibly corresponds to TRBD2 (7 bases). The CDR3 spans 15 residues. Germline V gives CDR1 SGHRS, CDR2 YFSETQ. The V and J ends lost 4 bases and 5 bases respectively, with 18 bases between them. The CDR3 coding sequence is TGCGCCAGCAGCCTTCGCCCGGGGGGCGTCGAGACCCAGTACTTC. Translating gives CASSLRPGGVETQYF.

This chain connects TRBV7-2 to TRBJ2-1; 9 bases match TRBD2. The CDR3 loop spans 15 amino acids. Germline values: CDR1 SGHTA, CDR2 FQGNSA. The V and J ends lost 2 bases and 7 bases, in that order; junction bases with no gene match: 6. CDR3: CASSLLRGGRNEQFF. CDR3 in DNA: TGTGCCAGCAGCTTATTGCGGGGGGGGCGGAATGAGCAGTTCTTC.

This clone was recorded once. The CDR3 loop reads CASSRQTQGSKNIQYF. The CDR3 DNA is TGTGCCAGCAGCAGGCAGACCCAGGGATCCAAAAACATTCAGTACTTC. V and J are TRBV21-1 and TRBJ2-4; the table's D call TRBD1 went unverified against the DNA. TRBV21-1 is recorded as a pseudogene. This CDR3 is built from 16 residues.

V usage is TRBV11-3 and J usage is TRBJ2-7; the D gene is possibly TRBD1 (6 bases). Trimming shortened V by 5 bases and J by 7 bases, and 21 bases separated the two germline ends. The CDR3 totals 15 residues. Germline-derived CDR1 and CDR2 are SGHNT and YENEEA. CDR3 sequence: CASSPGGQGQVEQYF. Written as DNA, the CDR3 is TGTGCCAGCAGCCCAGGAGGCCAGGGGCAGGTGGAGCAGTACTTC.

The chain carries TRBV7-8 and TRBJ2-3; D uncertain. Deletions cut 4 bases from V and 4 bases from J, with 12 bases between. The CDR3 totals 14 residues. Germline V gives CDR1 SGHVS, CDR2 FQNEAQ. Here the CDR3 reads CASSSKVGPDTQYF. The CDR3 nucleotides are TGTGCCAGCAGCTCGAAAGTGGGCCCAGATACGCAGTATTTT. The full variable domain, with the rest looked up from reference TRBV7-8 and TRBJ2-3, is GAGVSQSPRYKVAKRGQDVALRCDPISGHVSLFWYQQALGQGPEFLTYFQNEAQLDKSGLPSDRFFAERPEGSVSTLKIQRTQQEDSAVYLCASSSKVGPDTQYFGPGTRLTVL.

This clone was seen a single time. The gene calls are TRBV7-2 and TRBJ1-3; D unclear. Per the germline V gene, CDR1 is SGHTA and CDR2 is FQGNSA. This CDR3 contains 13 residues. Trimming cost V 0 bases and J 7 bases, with 7 bases left between them. CDR3 DNA sequence: TGTGCCAGCAGCTTAGCCGGGGTGAACACCATATATTTT. Protein product: CASSLAGVNTIYF.

V gene TRBV5-1 combines with J gene TRBJ1-1; D is unclear. The germline CDR1 and CDR2 sequences are SGHRS and YFSETQ. The CDR3 runs 15 residues. V was cut by 4 bases and J by 1 base, with 14 bases left in between. The chain's CDR3 is CASSTEEGRNTEAFF. Written as DNA, the CDR3 is TGCGCCAGCAGCACGGAGGAAGGGAGGAACACTGAAGCTTTCTTT.

The genes are TRBV4-1 and TRBJ2-7; 9 nucleotides line up with TRBD1. Germline V gene lookup returns CDR1 MGHRA and CDR2 YSYEKL. The CDR3 runs to 15 residues. V lost 4 bases and J lost 5; bases outside the gene matches: 9. The CDR3 loop is CASSRTGVGSDEQYF. The CDR3 DNA follows: TGCGCCAGCAGCCGGACAGGGGTGGGTTCGGACGAGCAGTACTTC.

This clone turned up a few times. The chain recombines TRBV6-5 with TRBJ1-1, with D perhaps TRBD1 (5 bases). Trimming left V 2 bases short and J 3 bases short, with 7 bases between. Germline values: CDR1 MNHEY, CDR2 SVGAGI. This CDR3 region has 13 residues. The CDR3 spells CASSYRGDTEAFF. The CDR3 region has the DNA TGTGCCAGCAGTTACAGGGGTGACACTGAAGCTTTCTTT.

This clone was observed a single time. The chain links TRBV19 to TRBJ1-4; possibly TRBD1 for D (5 bases). This CDR3 spans 14 amino acids. The ends were cut back, 6 bases at V and 7 bases at J, with 15 bases in the middle. Germline values: CDR1 LNHDA, CDR2 SQIVND (reference sequence). CDR3 nucleotides: TGTGCCAGTAGCCACCGGCGGGGGAGTGAAAAACTGTTTTTT. Translated: CASSHRRGSEKLFF. The complete variable domain, with remaining parts taken from reference TRBV19 and TRBJ1-4, reads DGGITQSPKYLFRKEGQNVTLSCEQNLNHDAMYWYRQDPGQGLRLIYYSQIVNDFQKGDIAEGYSVSREKKESFPLTVTSAQKNPTAFYLCASSHRRGSEKLFFGSGTQLSVL.

The rearrangement uses TRBV2 and TRBJ1-2; no firm D call. CDR3 length equals 11 residues. Germline CDR1 SNHLY, CDR2 FYNNEI. V lost 4 bases, J lost 4 bases, and 4 bases lay in between. Here the CDR3 DNA reads TGTGCCAGCAGTGCGGTCTATGGCTACACCTTC. Translated, it gives CASSAVYGYTF.

The V gene is TRBV30, the J gene TRBJ2-2; 8 nucleotides match TRBD1. Trimming took 2 bases from V and 3 from J; bases not matched to a gene: 11. The CDR3 has 17 amino acids. Germline values: CDR1 GTSNPN, CDR2 SVGIG (reference sequence). In DNA, the CDR3 is TGTGCCTGGAGTCCCTCCTACAGGGGGTCAGACACCGGGGAGCTGTTTTTT. Protein: CAWSPSYRGSDTGELFF.

The rearrangement links TRBV24-1 to TRBJ2-3; tentatively, D is TRBD2 (5 bases). The CDR3 runs 16 residues. Germline CDR1 reads KGHDR; CDR2 reads SFDVKD. Trimming took 3 bases from V and 0 from J, leaving 12 bases between them. CDR3 sequence reads: CATSDPSPGSTDTQYF. CDR3 nucleotides: TGTGCCACCAGTGATCCCTCACCGGGGAGCACAGATACGCAGTATTTT.

This chain joins TRBV4-1 and TRBJ2-3; a possible D gene is TRBD1 (5 bases). The CDR3 has 16 amino acids. Germline-derived CDR1 and CDR2 are MGHRA and YSYEKL. Trimming pared 1 base from V and 9 bases from J, leaving 20 bases between. CDR3 in amino acids: CASSQGGREKHRTQYF. CDR3 nucleotide sequence: TGCGCCAGCAGCCAAGGAGGCAGGGAAAAACATAGGACGCAGTATTTT.

The genes are TRBV4-1 and TRBJ2-2; 13 bases agree with TRBD2. The V and J ends lost 5 bases and 4 bases, in that order; junction bases with no gene match: 10. The CDR3 has 18 residues. CDR1 MGHRA and CDR2 YSYEKL come from the germline V gene. The CDR3 DNA sequence: TGCGCCAGCAGCGGACGACTAGCGGGGGGAGGTAGCACCGGGGAGCTGTTTTTT. Translating gives CASSGRLAGGGSTGELFF.

V gene TRBV2 combines with J gene TRBJ2-6; no clear D. Germline CDR1 is SNHLY and CDR2 is FYNNEI. V dropped 11 bases and J dropped 0 bases, with 14 bases sitting between them. CDR3 size: 15 residues. The CDR3 sequence is CAGAVAASGANVLTF. For the CDR3, the DNA is TGTGCCGGAGCCGTTGCAGCCTCTGGGGCCAACGTCCTGACTTTC.

This chain joins TRBV27 and TRBJ1-1; D perhaps matches TRBD1 (5 bases). The germline gives CDR1 MNHEY, CDR2 SMNVEV (reference sequence). Trimming shortened V by 6 bases and J by 4 bases, and 15 bases separated the two germline ends. The CDR3 is made up of 14 amino acids. The CDR3 is CASRATTGSTEAFF. The CDR3 DNA follows: TGTGCCAGCAGGGCAACAACAGGTTCCACTGAAGCTTTCTTT.

CDR3 coding DNA: TGCGCCAGCAGCTCAACAGGGGGGGTAGAGGAAAAACTGTTTTTT. It yields the protein CASSSTGGVEEKLFF. The V call is TRBV5-1, the J call TRBJ1-4, with 8 bases lining up with TRBD1. The ends lost 3 bases at V and 8 bases at J; junction bases unmatched: 9. This CDR3 is built from 15 residues. Germline V gives CDR1 SGHRS, CDR2 YFSETQ.

The V call is TRBV4-1, the J call TRBJ1-4; 7 nucleotides agree with TRBD1. Germline CDR1 is MGHRA and CDR2 is YSYEKL. V lost 1 base and J lost 0; bases outside the gene matches: 14. The CDR3 length is 20 residues. CDR3 in amino acids: CASSQATGTVFFATNEKLFF. The DNA of the CDR3 is TGCGCCAGCAGCCAAGCAACCGGGACAGTCTTTTTTGCAACTAATGAAAAACTGTTTTTT.

The chain joins TRBV6-5 to TRBJ1-2; TRBD1 matches 8 bases. The CDR3 is 15 amino acids. Germline lookup yields CDR1 MNHEY and CDR2 SVGAGI. V lost 2 bases, J lost 7 bases, and 9 bases stayed unmatched. The CDR3 DNA sequence: TGTGCCAGCAGTTACACCGACAGGGGAACCGTTGGCTACACCTTC. Its translation: CASSYTDRGTVGYTF.

The rearrangement links TRBV12-3 or TRBV12-4 to TRBJ1-2, with TRBD1 matching 7 bases. The CDR3 runs to 13 residues. Unmatched junction bases numbered 8, after V lost 6 bases and J lost 7 bases. CDR3 sequence: CASSHDRVGGYTF. In DNA, the CDR3 is TGTGCCAGCAGCCACGACAGGGTAGGTGGCTACACCTTC.